The T cell receptor (beta chain) under discussion was sequenced for a study of T-cell memory formation after mild COVID-19. This clonotype was observed a few times. The antigen is unknown. TCR alpha and TCR beta cDNA libraries carrying sample barcodes and UMIs were produced by 5'RACE using constant-segment primers. TCRdb recomputed calls from the 5' RACE reads with MiXCR, one row per CDR3 protein. The sample holds tens of thousands of distinct CDR3 sequences, 15% to 20% seen once. The ends were cut back, 5 bases at V and 5 bases at J, with 30 bases in the middle. The length of the CDR3 is 19 residues. Study-level points and caveats: Whereas later expanders leaned CD4+, clones contracting day 15 to 85 showed a balanced CD4/CD8 makeup. Mostly located in CM and EM were contracting CD4+ clones, with contracting CD8+ clones located in EMRA.

The chain is built from TRBV12-3 or TRBV12-4 and TRBJ1-2; D not resolved. The sequence was obtained from an adult woman who had mild COVID-19 (a few samples of this study predate the infection). Cell type and time point are not known. Source material: PBMCs or a T cell subset sorted from them (not recorded which). The CDR3 protein is CASSPEHDLGVFESYGYTF. Written as DNA, the CDR3 is TGTGCCAGCAGTCCAGAACACGATCTAGGAGTGTTCGAGTCATATGGCTACACCTTC.